This is a list of T cell receptor beta chains from one sample in a study of cytomegalovirus exposure and HLA in healthy donors. Measured with immunoSEQ multiplex PCR; TCRdb has only the in-frame clones, and not every one. The repertoire holds about 190,000 clones, around 79% seen once, with around 1.6% in the top ten. The specimen was PBMCs. Receptors were obtained from a woman in her forties or fifties in good health and CMV-seronegative. The CDR3 runs from the conserved cysteine through the conserved F or W. D genes are given only for firm matches. A row's size may be missing; if present it is once, few, many or a size class.

v_call,j_call,d_call,clone_size,cdr3_nt,cdr3_aa
TRBV30,TRBJ2-1,TRBD2,.,TGTGCCTGGAGTTCCGGGACTAGGGGTAGTGAGCAGTTCTTC,CAWSSGTRGSEQFF
TRBV5-1,TRBJ2-7,TRBD2,once,TGCGCCAGCAGCTTGGGGACGGGAGGGGGATACGAGCAGTACTTC,CASSLGTGGGYEQYF
TRBV2,TRBJ1-5,TRBD1,.,TGTGCCAGCACTACTCGGACAGGGGGTAATCAGCCCCAGCATTTT,CASTTRTGGNQPQHF
TRBV5-1,TRBJ1-6,.,.,TGCGCCAGCAGCTTAGGACAGCATAATTCACCCCTCCACTTT,CASSLGQHNSPLHF
TRBV5-1,TRBJ2-1,TRBD2,.,TGCGCCAGCAGCGCCGGGACTAGCGGGAGCGGACCCTTAGGCGAGCAGTTCTTC,CASSAGTSGSGPLGEQFF
TRBV2,TRBJ1-5,.,.,TGTGCCAGCAGTGGGGAGGCGGGTAACAGTCAGCCCCAGCATTTT,CASSGEAGNSQPQHF
TRBV27,TRBJ2-7,TRBD1,.,TGTGCCAGCAGTTTACGAAGGGACAGGCCAACCTACGAGCAGTACTTC,CASSLRRDRPTYEQYF
TRBV5-3,TRBJ2-5,.,.,TGTGCCAGAAGCGAACCTGTCAGGGGATCAGAGACCCAGTACTTC,CARSEPVRGSETQYF
TRBV6-6,TRBJ2-2,.,.,TGTGCCACCAGTCCCACGAACACCGGGGAGCTGTTTTTT,CATSPTNTGELFF
TRBV5-1,TRBJ2-5,TRBD2,once,TGCGCCAGCAGCTTCAAATATACTCCGACTAGCGGGGATGAGACCCAGTACTTC,CASSFKYTPTSGDETQYF
TRBV4-2,TRBJ1-3,.,.,TGTGCCAGCAGCCAGGAGGGTGGAAACACCATATATTTT,CASSQEGGNTIYF
TRBV2,TRBJ2-7,.,.,TGTGCCAGCAGTGAACCGTTTTCGGTCGAGCAGTACTTC,CASSEPFSVEQYF
TRBV18,TRBJ1-2,.,.,TGTGCCAGCTCACCACGAGCAGGGGCGGAGAACTATGGCTACACCTTC,CASSPRAGAENYGYTF
TRBV19,TRBJ2-7,.,once,TGTGCCAGTACCACGGCGGGGCCCCCGGGCGAGCAGTACTTC,CASTTAGPPGEQYF
TRBV9,TRBJ1-1,TRBD1,.,TGTGCCAGCAGCGGCCTTGCCAGGGGGTTGGGTGAAGCTTTCTTT,CASSGLARGLGEAFF
TRBV7-2,TRBJ2-1,TRBD2,.,TGTGCCAGCAGCTTAGGGGGGGCGGGGGGTTACAATGAGCAGTTCTTC,CASSLGGAGGYNEQFF
TRBV19,TRBJ1-5,.,few,TGTGCCAGTAGTACAACACATAGCAATCAGCCCCAGCATTTT,CASSTTHSNQPQHF
TRBV19,TRBJ1-2,TRBD1,.,TGTGCCAGTAGTATGGAGGACAGGAAACCTTTCTATGGCTACACCTTC,CASSMEDRKPFYGYTF
TRBV5-1,TRBJ2-2,.,.,TGCGCCAGCAGCTTGGCGGGACAGAACACCGGGGAGCTGTTTTTT,CASSLAGQNTGELFF
TRBV7-6,TRBJ2-5,.,.,TGTGCCAGCAGCCTAACAGGGTCCGAGACCCAGTACTTC,CASSLTGSETQYF
TRBV4-3,TRBJ2-3,TRBD2,.,TGCGCCAGCAGCCAAGAATGGGAGGGCCTTACAGATACGCAGTATTTT,CASSQEWEGLTDTQYF
TRBV27,TRBJ1-1,.,.,TGTGCCAGCAGCCCTCGGGGGTTCACTGAAGCTTTCTTT,CASSPRGFTEAFF
TRBV4-2,TRBJ1-3,TRBD1,.,TGTGCCAGCAGCCAATTGCCCGGGACAGGGACAGGAAACACCATATATTTT,CASSQLPGTGTGNTIYF
TRBV19,TRBJ1-2,TRBD1,.,TGTGCCAGTGGGGACAGGGTGGAGGGCTCCACCTTC,CASGDRVEGSTF
TRBV5-6,TRBJ1-3,.,.,TGTGCCAGCAGCTGGGCGGGCACTAGCTCTGGAAACACCATATATTTT,CASSWAGTSSGNTIYF
TRBV28,TRBJ1-2,.,.,TGTGCCAGCAGTTTGTCGGGGGTTCACTATGGCTACACCTTC,CASSLSGVHYGYTF
TRBV4-1,TRBJ2-1,.,.,TGCGCCAGCAGCCAGTTAAACAGGGTCTACAATGAGCAGTTCTTC,CASSQLNRVYNEQFF
TRBV19,TRBJ1-2,.,once,TGTGCCAGTAGCATCAGGGTCAATAACTATGGCTACACCTTC,CASSIRVNNYGYTF
TRBV6-4,TRBJ1-5,TRBD1,.,TGTGCCAGCAGTGAAAGGGCAGGGGGACAGCCCCAGCATTTT,CASSERAGGQPQHF
TRBV27,TRBJ2-3,.,once,TGTGCCAGCAGTTTAGGCGGGACTAGCACAGATACGCAGTATTTT,CASSLGGTSTDTQYF
TRBV28,TRBJ2-3,.,.,TGTGCCAGCAGCCGGGGATCAGATACGCAGTATTTT,CASSRGSDTQYF
TRBV6-5,TRBJ2-1,TRBD2,.,TGTGCCAGGGGACTAGCGGACAATGAGCAGTTCTTC,CARGLADNEQFF
TRBV5-5,TRBJ2-1,TRBD1,.,TGTGCCAGCGGGACAGGGGGGTACTACAATGAGCAGTTCTTC,CASGTGGYYNEQFF
TRBV6-5,TRBJ2-1,TRBD1,.,TGTGCCAGCAGGGGGACAGTTTCCAATGAGCAGTTCTTC,CASRGTVSNEQFF
TRBV6-5,TRBJ2-3,TRBD1,.,TGTGCCAGCAGTTTCCGGGACAGGGGCACAGATACGCAGTATTTT,CASSFRDRGTDTQYF
TRBV2,TRBJ1-1,TRBD1,.,TGTGCCAGCAGAGAAGACAGGGGGCGAACTGAAGCTTTCTTT,CASREDRGRTEAFF
TRBV7-9,TRBJ2-7,TRBD1,.,TGTGCCAGCAGCTTATCTGAACAGGGGTCCAACGAGCAGTACTTC,CASSLSEQGSNEQYF
TRBV7-8,TRBJ1-5,TRBD1,once,TGTGCCAGCAGCCCTATAGGGACAGGGGATCAGCCCCAGCATTTT,CASSPIGTGDQPQHF
TRBV7-2,TRBJ1-5,.,few,TGTGCCAGCAGGGACAGCGCTAATCAGCCCCAGCATTTT,CASRDSANQPQHF
TRBV4-2,TRBJ2-7,.,.,TGTGCCAGCAGCCAAGCGACCGGGGTCTCCTACGAGCAGTACTTC,CASSQATGVSYEQYF
TRBV2,TRBJ2-3,.,.,TGTGCCAGCAGCAACCCGGGGGACTCAGATACGCAGTATTTT,CASSNPGDSDTQYF
TRBV7-2,TRBJ2-7,.,.,TGTGCCAGCAGCCCCTCAGGCTACGGCTACGAGCAGTACTTC,CASSPSGYGYEQYF
TRBV21-1,TRBJ1-2,.,.,TGTGCCAGCAGCATTGGGACAGGGGGTCTTAGCTATGGCTACACCTTC,CASSIGTGGLSYGYTF
TRBV5-1,TRBJ2-2,.,.,TGCGCCAGCAGCTTCTGGGCAGGTAACACCGGGGAGCTGTTTTTT,CASSFWAGNTGELFF
TRBV7-8,TRBJ1-2,.,few,TGTGCCAGCAGCTTTAGTGGGGGCGGGGGCTACACCTTC,CASSFSGGGGYTF
TRBV7-8,TRBJ2-3,TRBD1,once,TGTGCCAGCAGCTCGGACAGGGCAATTGGTTCAGATACGCAGTATTTT,CASSSDRAIGSDTQYF
TRBV6-1,TRBJ1-2,TRBD1,.,TGTGCCAGCAGTGGAACAGGGGCCAGCTATGGCTACACCTTC,CASSGTGASYGYTF
TRBV6-1,TRBJ1-2,.,.,TGTGCCAGCAGTGATTCGAGAAACCCGCCTTCGTACTATGGCTACACCTTC,CASSDSRNPPSYYGYTF
TRBV21-1,TRBJ2-3,.,once,TGTGCCAGCAGCTCCCGGGACACCCACCTTAGCACAGATACGCAGTATTTT,CASSSRDTHLSTDTQYF